This TCR beta chain was identified in a study of cytomegalovirus exposure and HLA in healthy donors. On the study more broadly: Approximately 180 million T cells yielded 120 million or so unique TCR beta sequences, as an earlier analysis found. Points from the study as a whole: A further, later analysis showed that HLA-associated TCR beta chains (compared with equally common others) were more clonally expanded. A later analysis linked a missense DCLRE1C variant to TCR beta V- and J-gene trimming. When the data were analyzed later, several of the most significant clusters appeared to be linked to common viral pathogens.

A note on this clone: What it binds is unknown.

Use of 60 Vbeta and 13 Jbeta primers characterized the PCR. The data were produced by immunoSEQ multiplex PCR, yet TCRdb's version contains in-frame clones alone and is incomplete. This table has 55,000 to 80,000 clones, around 75% appearing once. Germline V gene data show CDR1 as PRHDT and CDR2 as FYEKMQ (reference sequence). The CDR3 is 13 residues long. V lost 0 bases to trimming and J lost 6 bases, with 9 bases between them. This TCR was sampled from a woman in her thirties or forties in good health and CMV-seropositive. The sequencing input was PBMCs. The chain couples TRBV13 to TRBJ2-7, with D possibly being TRBD2 (6 bases). The CDR3 DNA sequence: TGTGCCAGCAGCTTAGGTGGAGGGCGCGAGCAGTACTTC. Protein: CASSLGGGREQYF.